These 10 T cell receptor beta chains originate from one sample sequenced in a study of T cells in localized non-small cell lung cancer. The assay was immunoSEQ multiplex PCR, and TCRdb's table has in-frame clones only and misses some. The table records 130,000 or so clones, roughly 90% of them present only once. The sample was peripheral blood, taken before any cancer treatment. These receptors came from an older female donor with stage I lung adenocarcinoma.

J is TRBJ1-2 and V is TRBV28; possible D gene TRBD1, 5 bases. Germline values: CDR1 MDHEN, CDR2 SYDVKM. The CDR3 contains 11 residues. Trimming took off 4 bases at V and 7 bases at J, with 7 bases between the two ends. CDR3 coding DNA: TGTGCCAGCAGTTCTCAGGGTGGCTACACCTTC. It is translated as CASSSQGGYTF.

V usage is TRBV28 and J usage is TRBJ2-7; D is undetermined. The CDR3 sequence is 15 residues long. Trimming took off 4 bases at V and 3 bases at J, with 16 bases between the two ends. Germline values: CDR1 MDHEN, CDR2 SYDVKM. Here the CDR3 DNA reads TGTGCCAGCAGTTCAGCAGAACGGGCCAACTACGAGCAGTACTTC. It encodes CASSSAERANYEQYF.

V usage is TRBV6-1 and J usage is TRBJ1-2, with D possibly matching TRBD1 (6 bases). V lost 10 bases and J lost 3, with 18 bases in between. CDR1 is MNHNS and CDR2 is SASEGT in the germline V gene. The CDR3 contains 14 residues. As DNA, the CDR3 is TGTGCCACCACGCGGCACAGGGCTGACTATGGCTACACCTTC. Protein sequence: CATTRHRADYGYTF.

This clone was counted a single time. This chain links TRBV18 with TRBJ2-1; no clear D gene. V was clipped by 3 bases and J by 8 bases, with 14 bases between them. Germline lookup yields CDR1 KGHSH and CDR2 LQKENI. This CDR3 has 14 amino acids. The CDR3 protein is CASSPLLGGDEQFF. In nucleotides, the CDR3 is TGTGCCAGCTCACCTCTTTTAGGCGGAGATGAGCAGTTCTTC. Supplemented by reference TRBV18 and TRBJ2-1, the full variable domain reads NAGVMQNPRHLVRRRGQEARLRCSPMKGHSHVYWYRQLPEEGLKFMVYLQKENIIDESGMPKERFSAEFPKEGPSILRIQQVVRGDSAAYFCASSPLLGGDEQFFGPGTRLTVL.

The chain links TRBV21-1 to TRBJ1-4; the table's TRBD1 call for D was not verified on the DNA. TRBV21-1 is shown as a pseudogene. The length of the CDR3 is 15 residues. CDR3 loop: CASSNRGTGDEKLFF. In DNA form, the CDR3 reads TGTGCCAGCAGCAACCGCGGGACAGGGGATGAAAAACTGTTTTTT.

This clone was seen a few times. The chain carries TRBV27 and TRBJ2-2, with a weak D call TRBD2 (6 bases). The V and J ends lost 7 bases and 0 bases respectively, with 12 bases between them. The germline V gene has CDR1 MNHEY and CDR2 SMNVEV (reference sequence). The CDR3 has 15 amino acids. CDR3 sequence: CASMEGYSNTGELFF. CDR3 in DNA: TGTGCCAGCATGGAGGGTTACTCGAACACCGGGGAGCTGTTTTTT.

The chain links TRBV18 to TRBJ1-1; no firm D call. The germline CDR1 and CDR2 sequences are KGHSH and LQKENI. The CDR3 totals 14 residues. V was shortened by 0 bases and J by 1 base, with 6 bases between the two germline ends. Here the CDR3 DNA reads TGTGCCAGCTCACCACCGCCTGGGAACACTGAAGCTTTCTTT. Translation gives CASSPPPGNTEAFF.

The rearrangement links TRBV28 to TRBJ1-1; possible D gene TRBD1, 6 bases. The CDR3 sequence is 16 residues long. The V end was cut by 1 base, the J end by 5 bases, with 17 bases between. The germline V gene encodes CDR1 MDHEN and CDR2 SYDVKM. The CDR3 DNA reads TGTGCCAGCAGTTTATCTTCCAGGGGTGGTGGTACTGAAGCTTTCTTT. Encoded protein: CASSLSSRGGGTEAFF.

This chain uses TRBV30 with TRBJ2-7; D could derive from TRBD1 or TRBD2 (5 bases each). V dropped 1 base and J dropped 3 bases, with 13 bases sitting between them. There are 14 residues in the CDR3. The V gene's germline CDR1 is GTSNPN and CDR2 SVGIG (reference sequence). The CDR3 nucleotides read TGTGCCTGGAGTGGGGACCGAGCTCTCTACGAGCAGTACTTC. Encoded protein: CAWSGDRALYEQYF.

With respect to this clone: The junction departs from the called germline gene at one end, perhaps through a read error. The rearrangement joins TRBV13 to TRBJ2-7; 14 bases agree with TRBD2. Germline V gives CDR1 PRHDT, CDR2 FYEKMQ (reference sequence). CDR3 length equals 16 residues. The CDR3: CASTLGTSGGSYEQYF. CDR3 DNA: TGTGCCAGCACCTTAGGGACTAGCGGGGGTAGTTACGAGCAGTACTTC.